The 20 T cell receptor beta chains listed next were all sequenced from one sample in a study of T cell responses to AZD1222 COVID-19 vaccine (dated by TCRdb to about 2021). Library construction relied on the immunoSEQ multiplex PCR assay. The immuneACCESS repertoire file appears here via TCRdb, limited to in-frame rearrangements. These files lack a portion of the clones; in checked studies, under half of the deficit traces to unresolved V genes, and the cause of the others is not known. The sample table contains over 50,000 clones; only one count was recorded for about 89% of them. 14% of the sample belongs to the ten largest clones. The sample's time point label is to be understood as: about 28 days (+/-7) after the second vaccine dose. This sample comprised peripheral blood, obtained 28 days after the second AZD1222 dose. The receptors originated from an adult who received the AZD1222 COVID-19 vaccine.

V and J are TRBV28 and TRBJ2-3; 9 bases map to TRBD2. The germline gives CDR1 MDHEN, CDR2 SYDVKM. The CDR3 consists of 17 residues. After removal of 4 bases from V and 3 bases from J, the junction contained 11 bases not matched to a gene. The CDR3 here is CASSSPYALAGTDTQYF. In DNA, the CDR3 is TGTGCCAGCAGTTCACCCTATGCACTAGCGGGTACAGATACGCAGTATTTT.

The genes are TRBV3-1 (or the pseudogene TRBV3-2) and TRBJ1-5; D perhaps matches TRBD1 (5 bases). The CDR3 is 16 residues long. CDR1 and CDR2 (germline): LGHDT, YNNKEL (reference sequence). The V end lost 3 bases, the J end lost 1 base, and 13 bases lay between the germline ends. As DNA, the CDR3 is TGTGCCAGCAGCCAGAATACGGGACTGAGCAATCAGCCCCAGCATTTT. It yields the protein CASSQNTGLSNQPQHF.

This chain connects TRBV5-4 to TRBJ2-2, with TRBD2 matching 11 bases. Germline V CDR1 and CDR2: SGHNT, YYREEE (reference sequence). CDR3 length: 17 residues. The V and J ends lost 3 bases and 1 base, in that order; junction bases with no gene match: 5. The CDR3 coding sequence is TGTGCCAGCAGCTCTCTAGGACTAGCGGGGAACACCGGGGAGCTGTTTTTT. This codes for CASSSLGLAGNTGELFF.

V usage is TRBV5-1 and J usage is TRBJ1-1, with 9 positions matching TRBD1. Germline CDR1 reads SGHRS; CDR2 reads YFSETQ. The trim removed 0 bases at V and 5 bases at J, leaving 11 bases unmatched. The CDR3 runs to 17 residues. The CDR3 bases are TGCGCCAGCAGCTTGGGACCCGGACAGGGGACGGATACTGAAGCTTTCTTT. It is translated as CASSLGPGQGTDTEAFF.

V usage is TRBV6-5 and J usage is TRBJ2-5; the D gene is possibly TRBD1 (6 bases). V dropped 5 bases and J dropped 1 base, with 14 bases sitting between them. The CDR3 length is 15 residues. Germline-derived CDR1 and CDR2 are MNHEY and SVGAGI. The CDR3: CASSTEGRGQETQYF. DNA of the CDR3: TGTGCCAGCAGTACGGAAGGCAGGGGCCAAGAGACCCAGTACTTC.

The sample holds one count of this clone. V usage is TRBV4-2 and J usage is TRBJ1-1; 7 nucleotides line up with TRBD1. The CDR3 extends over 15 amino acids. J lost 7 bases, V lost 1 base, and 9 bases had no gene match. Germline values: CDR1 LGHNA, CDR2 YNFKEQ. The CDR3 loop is CASSQGTGVRDEAFF. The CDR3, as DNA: TGTGCCAGCAGCCAAGGGACAGGTGTTCGGGATGAAGCTTTCTTT.

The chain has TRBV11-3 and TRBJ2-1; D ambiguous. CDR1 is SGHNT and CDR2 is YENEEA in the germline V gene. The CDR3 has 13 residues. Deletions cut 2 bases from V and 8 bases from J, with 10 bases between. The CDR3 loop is CASSLNSLYEQFF. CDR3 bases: TGTGCCAGCAGCTTAAACTCCTTGTATGAGCAGTTCTTC.

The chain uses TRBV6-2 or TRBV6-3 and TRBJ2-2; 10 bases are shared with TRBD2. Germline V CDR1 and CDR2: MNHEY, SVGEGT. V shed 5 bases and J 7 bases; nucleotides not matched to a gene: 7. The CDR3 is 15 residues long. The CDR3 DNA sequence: TGTGCCAGCAGTCCGAGCGGGAGGGCGGTCGGGGAGCTGTTTTTT. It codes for CASSPSGRAVGELFF.

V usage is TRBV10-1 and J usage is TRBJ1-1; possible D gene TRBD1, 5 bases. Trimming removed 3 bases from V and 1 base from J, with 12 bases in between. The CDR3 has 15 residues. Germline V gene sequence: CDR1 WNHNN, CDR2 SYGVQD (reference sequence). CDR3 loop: CASSDKGRPNTEAFF. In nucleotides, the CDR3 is TGCGCCAGCAGTGATAAGGGACGGCCGAACACTGAAGCTTTCTTT.

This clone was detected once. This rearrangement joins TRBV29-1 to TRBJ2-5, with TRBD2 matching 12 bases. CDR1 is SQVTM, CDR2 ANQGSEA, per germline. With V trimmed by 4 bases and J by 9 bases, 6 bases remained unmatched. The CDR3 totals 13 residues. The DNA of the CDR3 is TGCAGCGTTGTTGCTAGCGGGAGGGGGTCCCAGTACTTC. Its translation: CSVVASGRGSQYF.

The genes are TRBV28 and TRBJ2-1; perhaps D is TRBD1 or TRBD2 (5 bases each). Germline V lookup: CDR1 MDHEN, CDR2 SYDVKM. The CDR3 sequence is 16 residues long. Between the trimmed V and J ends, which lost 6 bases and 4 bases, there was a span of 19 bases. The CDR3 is CASSSPGGRTYNEQFF. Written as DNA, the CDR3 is TGTGCCAGCAGCTCACCTGGAGGAAGGACATACAATGAGCAGTTCTTC.

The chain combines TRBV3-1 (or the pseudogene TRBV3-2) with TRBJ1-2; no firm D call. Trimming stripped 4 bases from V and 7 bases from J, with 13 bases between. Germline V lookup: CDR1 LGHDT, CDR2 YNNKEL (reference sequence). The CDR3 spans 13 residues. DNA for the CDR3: TGTGCCAGCAGCCGCGAGCGGGCGGGTGGCTACACCTTC. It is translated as CASSRERAGGYTF.

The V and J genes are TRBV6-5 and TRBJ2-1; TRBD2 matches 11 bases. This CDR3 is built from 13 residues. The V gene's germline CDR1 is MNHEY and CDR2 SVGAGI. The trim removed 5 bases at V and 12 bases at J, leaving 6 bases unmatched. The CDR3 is CASSRSSGRSQFF. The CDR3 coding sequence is TGTGCCAGCAGTAGGTCTAGCGGGAGGTCGCAGTTCTTC.

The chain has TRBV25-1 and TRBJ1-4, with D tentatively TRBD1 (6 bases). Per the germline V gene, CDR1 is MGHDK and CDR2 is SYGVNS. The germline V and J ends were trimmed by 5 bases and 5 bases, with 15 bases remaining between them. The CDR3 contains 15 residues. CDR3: CASSPTGTPNEKLFF. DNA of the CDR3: TGTGCCAGCAGTCCCACCGGGACACCCAATGAAAAACTGTTTTTT.

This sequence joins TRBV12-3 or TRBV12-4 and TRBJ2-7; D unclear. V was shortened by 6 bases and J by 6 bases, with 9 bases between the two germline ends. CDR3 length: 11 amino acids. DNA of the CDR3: TGTGCCAGCAGACAAGTGGGCGAGCAGTACTTC. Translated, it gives CASRQVGEQYF.

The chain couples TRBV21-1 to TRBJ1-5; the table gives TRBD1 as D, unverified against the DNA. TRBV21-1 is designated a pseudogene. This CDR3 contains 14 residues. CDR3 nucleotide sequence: TGTGCCAGGCACAGGGTCGGTAGCAATCAGCCCCAGCATTTT. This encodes CARHRVGSNQPQHF.

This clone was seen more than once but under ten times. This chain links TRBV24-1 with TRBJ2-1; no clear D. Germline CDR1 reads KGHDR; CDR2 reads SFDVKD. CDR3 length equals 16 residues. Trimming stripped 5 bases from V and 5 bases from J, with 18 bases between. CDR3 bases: TGTGCCACCAGTGCGGCACCCATGGGGTATAACAATGAGCAGTTCTTC. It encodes CATSAAPMGYNNEQFF.

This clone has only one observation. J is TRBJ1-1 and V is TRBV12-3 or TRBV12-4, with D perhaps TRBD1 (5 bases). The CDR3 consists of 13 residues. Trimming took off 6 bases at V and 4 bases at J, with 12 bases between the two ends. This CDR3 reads CASRPSGGTEAFF. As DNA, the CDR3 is TGTGCCAGCAGGCCTTCCGGGGGCACTGAAGCTTTCTTT.

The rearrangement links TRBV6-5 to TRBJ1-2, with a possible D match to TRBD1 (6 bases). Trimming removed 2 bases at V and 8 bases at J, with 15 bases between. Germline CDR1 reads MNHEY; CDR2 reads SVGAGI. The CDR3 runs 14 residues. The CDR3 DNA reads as TGTGCCAGCAGTTACGGGGGGCCCACTGGGGGCTACACCTTC. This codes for CASSYGGPTGGYTF.

CDR3 loop: CASSLGTGDEQYF. Here the CDR3 DNA reads TGTGCCAGCAGCTTAGGGACAGGGGACGAGCAGTACTTC. V gene TRBV11-2 combines with J gene TRBJ2-7, with 9 positions matching TRBD1. Germline V gene data show CDR1 as SGHAT and CDR2 as FQNNGV. The length of the CDR3 is 13 residues. V dropped 1 base and J dropped 5; count of bases not matched to a gene: 0.